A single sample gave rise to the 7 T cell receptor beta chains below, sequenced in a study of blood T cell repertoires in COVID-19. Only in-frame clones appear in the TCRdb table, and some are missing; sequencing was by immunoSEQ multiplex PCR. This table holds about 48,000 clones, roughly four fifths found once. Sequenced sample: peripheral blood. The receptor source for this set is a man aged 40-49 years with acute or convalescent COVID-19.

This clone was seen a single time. CDR3 loop: CASSEGQVPYGYTF. Here the CDR3 DNA reads TGTGCCAGCAGTGAAGGGCAGGTCCCCTATGGCTACACCTTC. This chain joins TRBV6-1 and TRBJ1-2, with D hard to call. Germline lookup yields CDR1 MNHNS and CDR2 SASEGT. This CDR3 spans 14 amino acids. V was trimmed by 1 base and J by 4 bases, leaving 10 bases between them.

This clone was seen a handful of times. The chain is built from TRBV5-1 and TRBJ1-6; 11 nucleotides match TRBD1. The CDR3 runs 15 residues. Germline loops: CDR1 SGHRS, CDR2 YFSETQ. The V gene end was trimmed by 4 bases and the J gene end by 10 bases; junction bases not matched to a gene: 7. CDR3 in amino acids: CASSPGQGANSPLHF. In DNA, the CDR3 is TGCGCCAGCAGCCCTGGACAGGGGGCGAACTCACCCCTCCACTTT.

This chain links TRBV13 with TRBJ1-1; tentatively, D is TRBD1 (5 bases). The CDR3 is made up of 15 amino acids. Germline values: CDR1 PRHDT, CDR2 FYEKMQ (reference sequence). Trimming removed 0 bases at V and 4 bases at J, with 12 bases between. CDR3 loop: CASSLGGRVATEAFF. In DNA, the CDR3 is TGTGCCAGCAGCTTAGGCGGCAGGGTAGCCACTGAAGCTTTCTTT.

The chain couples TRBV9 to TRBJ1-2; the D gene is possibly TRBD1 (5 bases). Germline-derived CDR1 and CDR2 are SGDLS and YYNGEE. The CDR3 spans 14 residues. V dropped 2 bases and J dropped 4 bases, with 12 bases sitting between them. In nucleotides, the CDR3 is TGTGCCAGCAGCGTTCAGGGATCCCCCTATGGCTACACCTTC. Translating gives CASSVQGSPYGYTF.

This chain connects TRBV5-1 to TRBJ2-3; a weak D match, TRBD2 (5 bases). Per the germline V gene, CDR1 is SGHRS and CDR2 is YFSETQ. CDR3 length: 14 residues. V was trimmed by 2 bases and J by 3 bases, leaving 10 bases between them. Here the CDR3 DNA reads TGCGCCAGCAGCTTTGGGAGTCCTACAGATACGCAGTATTTT. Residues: CASSFGSPTDTQYF. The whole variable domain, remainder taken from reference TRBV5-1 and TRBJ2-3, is KAGVTQTPRYLIKTRGQQVTLSCSPISGHRSVSWYQQTPGQGLQFLFEYFSETQRNKGNFPGRFSGRQFSNSRSEMNVSTLELGDSALYLCASSFGSPTDTQYFGPGTRLTVL.

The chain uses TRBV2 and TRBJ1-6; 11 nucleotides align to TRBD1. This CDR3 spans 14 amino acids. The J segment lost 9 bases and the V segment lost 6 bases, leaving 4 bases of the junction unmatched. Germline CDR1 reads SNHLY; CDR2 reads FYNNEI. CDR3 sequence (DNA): TGTGCCAGCAGGGACAGGGGGCTGGGTTCACCCCTCCACTTT. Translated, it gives CASRDRGLGSPLHF.

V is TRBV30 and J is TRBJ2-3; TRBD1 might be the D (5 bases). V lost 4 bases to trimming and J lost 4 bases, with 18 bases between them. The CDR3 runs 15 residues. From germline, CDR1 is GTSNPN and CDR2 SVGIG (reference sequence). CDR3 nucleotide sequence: TGTGCCTGGACGCTAGGGGCCTATGGGGCAGATACGCAGTATTTT. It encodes CAWTLGAYGADTQYF.